This T cell receptor beta chain was identified during a study of cytomegalovirus exposure and HLA in healthy donors. PCR employed 60 Vbeta and 13 Jbeta primers. Sequenced by immunoSEQ multiplex PCR; TCRdb stores in-frame clones only, minus some. This sample yields 90,000 to 110,000 clones, of which around 78% are seen a single time; roughly 6% belongs to the top ten. The CDR3 totals 15 residues. V was clipped by 5 bases and J by 6 bases; unmatched bases: 8. Germline-derived CDR1 and CDR2 are MGHRA and YSYEKL. The study's findings and limits: Reports indicate that TCR beta sequences accurately predicted the HLA-A and HLA-B alleles of most subjects.

To note about this clone: Its antigen is undetermined.

The chain employs TRBV4-1 and TRBJ2-2, with TRBD2 matching over 8 bases. The sequencing sample was made of PBMCs. The sequence derives from a male donor in good health and CMV-seronegative. This chain's CDR3 is CASSLAGRGSGELFF. The CDR3 nucleotides are TGCGCCAGCAGCTTAGCGGGAAGGGGCTCCGGGGAGCTGTTTTTT.